A single T cell receptor beta chain is shown here with its context. The PCR made use of 60 Vbeta and 13 Jbeta primers. Sequencing was performed with immunoSEQ multiplex PCR; in TCRdb, only in-frame clones are kept and a portion is missing. The data show about 84,000 clones, 78% seen once. These data are taken from a study of cytomegalovirus exposure and HLA in healthy donors. V was pared by 4 bases and J by 3 bases, with 6 bases of the junction left unmatched. Germline CDR1 MDHEN, CDR2 SYDVKM. The CDR3 is made up of 15 amino acids. This chain connects TRBV28 to TRBJ1-2; 9 bases line up with TRBD1. The clonotype was recovered from a male donor in good health and CMV-seropositive. The specimen was PBMCs. In nucleotides, the CDR3 is TGTGCCAGCAGTTGGGGACAGGGAACAGACTATGGCTACACCTTC. Residues: CASSWGQGTDYGYTF.